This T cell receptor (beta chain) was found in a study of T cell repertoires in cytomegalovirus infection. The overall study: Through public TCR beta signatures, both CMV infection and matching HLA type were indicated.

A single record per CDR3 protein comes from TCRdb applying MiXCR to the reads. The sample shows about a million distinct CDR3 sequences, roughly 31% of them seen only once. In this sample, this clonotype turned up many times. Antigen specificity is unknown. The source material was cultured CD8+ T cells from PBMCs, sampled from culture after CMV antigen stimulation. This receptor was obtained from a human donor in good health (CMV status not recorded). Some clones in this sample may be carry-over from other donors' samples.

The CDR3 DNA reads TGTGCCAGCACCGCAAGCGGGGGCTCCTACAATGAGCAGTTCTTC. The encoded protein is CASTASGGSYNEQFF. The rearrangement joins TRBV7-6 to TRBJ2-1; 8 bases are a match to TRBD2. This CDR3 spans 15 amino acids. Per germline, CDR1 SGHVS and CDR2 FNYEAQ. V lost 7 bases to trimming and J lost 0 bases; unmatched junction nucleotides: 5.